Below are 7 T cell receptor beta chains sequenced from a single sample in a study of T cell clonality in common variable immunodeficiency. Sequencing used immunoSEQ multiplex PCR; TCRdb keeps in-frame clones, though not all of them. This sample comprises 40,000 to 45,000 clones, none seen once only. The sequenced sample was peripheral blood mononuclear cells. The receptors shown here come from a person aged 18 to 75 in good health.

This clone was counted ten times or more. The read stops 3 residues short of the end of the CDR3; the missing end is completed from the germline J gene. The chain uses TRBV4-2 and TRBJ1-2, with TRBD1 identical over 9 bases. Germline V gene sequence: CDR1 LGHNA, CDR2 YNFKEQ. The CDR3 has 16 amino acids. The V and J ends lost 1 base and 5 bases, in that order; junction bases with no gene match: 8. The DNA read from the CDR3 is TGTGCCAGCAGCCAAGCGGTGGGACAGGGTGATTATGGC. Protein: CASSQAVGQGDYG. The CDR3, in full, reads CASSQAVGQGDYGYTF.

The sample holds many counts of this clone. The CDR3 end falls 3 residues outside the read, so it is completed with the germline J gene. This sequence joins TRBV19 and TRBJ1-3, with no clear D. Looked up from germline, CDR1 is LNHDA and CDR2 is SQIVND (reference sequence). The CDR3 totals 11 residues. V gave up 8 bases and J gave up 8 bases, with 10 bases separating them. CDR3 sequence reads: CASATLDTIYF. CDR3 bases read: TGTGCCAGTGCTACCCTGGACACC.

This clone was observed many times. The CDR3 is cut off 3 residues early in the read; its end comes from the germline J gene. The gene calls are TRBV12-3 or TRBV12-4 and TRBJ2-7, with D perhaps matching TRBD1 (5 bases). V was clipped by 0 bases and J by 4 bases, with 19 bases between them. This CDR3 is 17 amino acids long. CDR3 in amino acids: CASSLAFVSGHFYEQYF. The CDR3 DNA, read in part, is TGTGCCAGCAGTTTAGCGTTCGTCTCTGGACACTTTTACGAG.

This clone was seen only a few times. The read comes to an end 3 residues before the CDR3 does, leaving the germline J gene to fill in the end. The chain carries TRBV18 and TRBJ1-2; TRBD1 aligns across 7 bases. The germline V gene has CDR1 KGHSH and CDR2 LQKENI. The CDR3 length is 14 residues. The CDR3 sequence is CASSPRQGTGDYTF. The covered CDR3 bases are TGTGCCAGCTCACCCCGACAGGGTACGGGCGAC.

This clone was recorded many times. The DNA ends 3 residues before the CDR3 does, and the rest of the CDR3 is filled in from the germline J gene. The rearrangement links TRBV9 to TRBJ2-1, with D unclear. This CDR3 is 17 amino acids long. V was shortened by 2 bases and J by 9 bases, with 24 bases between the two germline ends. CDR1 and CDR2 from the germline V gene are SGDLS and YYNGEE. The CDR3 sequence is CASSVSLERPPVGEQFF. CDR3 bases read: TGTGCCAGCAGCGTTTCCCTTGAGCGCCCACCAGTCGGTGAG.

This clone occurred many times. CDR3 amino acids: CASSLDRDYGYTF. The DNA read from the CDR3 is TGTGCCAGCAGTTTGGACAGGGACTATGGC. The chain couples TRBV28 to TRBJ1-2, with 8 bases that match TRBD1. The read ends 3 residues early relative to the CDR3; the germline J gene fills the gap. Germline-derived CDR1 and CDR2 are MDHEN and SYDVKM. The CDR3 has 13 residues. Trimming cost V 3 bases and J 3 bases; bases outside gene matches: 0.

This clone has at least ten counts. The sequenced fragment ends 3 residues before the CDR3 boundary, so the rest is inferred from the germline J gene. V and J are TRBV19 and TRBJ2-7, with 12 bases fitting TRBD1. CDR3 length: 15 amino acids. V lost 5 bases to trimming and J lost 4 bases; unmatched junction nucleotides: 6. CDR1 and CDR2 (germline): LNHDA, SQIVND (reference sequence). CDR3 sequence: CASSGGQGARYEQYF. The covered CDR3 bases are TGTGCCAGTAGTGGGGGACAGGGGGCGCGGTACGAG. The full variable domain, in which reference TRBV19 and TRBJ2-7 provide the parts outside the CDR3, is DGGITQSPKYLFRKEGQNVTLSCEQNLNHDAMYWYRQDPGQGLRLIYYSQIVNDFQKGDIAEGYSVSREKKESFPLTVTSAQKNPTAFYLCASSGGQGARYEQYFGPGTRLTVT.